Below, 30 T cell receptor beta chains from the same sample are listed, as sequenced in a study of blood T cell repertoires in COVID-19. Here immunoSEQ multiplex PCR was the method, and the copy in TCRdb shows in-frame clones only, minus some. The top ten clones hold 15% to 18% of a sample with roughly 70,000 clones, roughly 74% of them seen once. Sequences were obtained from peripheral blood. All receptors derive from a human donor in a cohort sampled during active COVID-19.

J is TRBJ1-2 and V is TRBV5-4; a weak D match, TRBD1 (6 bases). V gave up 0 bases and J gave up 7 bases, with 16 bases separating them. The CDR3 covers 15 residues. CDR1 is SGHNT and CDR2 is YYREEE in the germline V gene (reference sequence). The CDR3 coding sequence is TGTGCCAGCAGCTTGGGTCCAGGGGCGGGTTTTGGCTACACCTTC. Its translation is CASSLGPGAGFGYTF.

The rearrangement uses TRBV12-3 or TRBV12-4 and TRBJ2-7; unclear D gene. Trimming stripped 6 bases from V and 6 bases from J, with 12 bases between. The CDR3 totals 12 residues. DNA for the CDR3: TGTGCCAGCAGCAACAATGTTCGCGAGCAGTACTTC. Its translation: CASSNNVREQYF.

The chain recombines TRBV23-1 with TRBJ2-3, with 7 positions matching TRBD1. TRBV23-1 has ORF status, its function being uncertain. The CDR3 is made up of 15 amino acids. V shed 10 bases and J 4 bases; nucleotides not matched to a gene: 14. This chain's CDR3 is CANPPDREISDTQYF. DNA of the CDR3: TGCGCCAACCCCCCTGACAGGGAAATTTCAGATACGCAGTATTTT.

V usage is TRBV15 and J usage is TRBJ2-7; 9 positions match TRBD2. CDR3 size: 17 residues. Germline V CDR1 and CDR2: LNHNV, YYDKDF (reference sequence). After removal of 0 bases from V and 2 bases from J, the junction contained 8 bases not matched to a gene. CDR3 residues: CATSRDWGTSKTYEQYF. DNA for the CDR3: TGTGCCACCAGCAGAGACTGGGGGACTAGCAAGACCTACGAGCAGTACTTC.

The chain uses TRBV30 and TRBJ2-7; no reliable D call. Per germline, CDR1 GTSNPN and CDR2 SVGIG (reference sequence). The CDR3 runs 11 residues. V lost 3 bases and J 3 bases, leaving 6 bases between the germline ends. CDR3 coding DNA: TGTGCCTGGAGGGCTAGCTACGAGCAGTACTTC. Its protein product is CAWRASYEQYF. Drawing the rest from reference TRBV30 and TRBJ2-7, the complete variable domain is SQTIHQWPATLVQPVGSPLSLECTVEGTSNPNLYWYRQAAGRGLQLLFYSVGIGQISSEVPQNLSASRPQDRQFILSSKKLLLSDSGFYLCAWRASYEQYFGPGTRLTVT.

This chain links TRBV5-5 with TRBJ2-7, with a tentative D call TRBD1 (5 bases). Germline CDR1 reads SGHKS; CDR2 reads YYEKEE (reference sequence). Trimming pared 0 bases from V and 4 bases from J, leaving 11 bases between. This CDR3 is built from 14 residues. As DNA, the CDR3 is TGTGCCAGCAGCTTGGCCAATGGGGCTTACGAGCAGTACTTC. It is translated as CASSLANGAYEQYF.

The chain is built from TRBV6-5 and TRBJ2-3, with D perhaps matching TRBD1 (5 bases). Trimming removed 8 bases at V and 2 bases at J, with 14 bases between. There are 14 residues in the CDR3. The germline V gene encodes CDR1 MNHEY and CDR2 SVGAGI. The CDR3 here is CASAPVGATDTQYF. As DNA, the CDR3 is TGTGCCAGCGCCCCAGTAGGGGCCACAGATACGCAGTATTTT.

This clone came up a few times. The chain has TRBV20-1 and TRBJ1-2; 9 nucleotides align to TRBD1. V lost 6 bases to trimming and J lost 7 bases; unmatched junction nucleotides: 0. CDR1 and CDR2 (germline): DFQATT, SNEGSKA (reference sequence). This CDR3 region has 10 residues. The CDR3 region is CSAQGAGYTF. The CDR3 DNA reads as TGCAGTGCACAGGGGGCTGGCTACACCTTC.

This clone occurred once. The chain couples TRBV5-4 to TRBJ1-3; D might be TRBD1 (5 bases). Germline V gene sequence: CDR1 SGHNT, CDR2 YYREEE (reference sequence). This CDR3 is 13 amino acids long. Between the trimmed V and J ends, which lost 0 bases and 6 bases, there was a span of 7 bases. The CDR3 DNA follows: TGTGCCAGCAGCTTGGTCAGGGAAAACACCATATATTTT. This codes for CASSLVRENTIYF. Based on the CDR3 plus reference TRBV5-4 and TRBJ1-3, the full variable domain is ETGVTQSPTHLIKTRGQQVTLRCSSQSGHNTVSWYQQALGQGPQFIFQYYREEENGRGNFPPRFSGLQFPNYSSELNVNALELDDSALYLCASSLVRENTIYFGEGSWLTVV.

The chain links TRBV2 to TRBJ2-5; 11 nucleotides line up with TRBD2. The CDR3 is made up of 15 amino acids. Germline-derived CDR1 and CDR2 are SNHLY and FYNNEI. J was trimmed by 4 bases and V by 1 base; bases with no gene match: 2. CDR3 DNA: TGTGCCAGCAGTGAAGGACTAGCGGGATTAGAGACCCAGTACTTC. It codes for CASSEGLAGLETQYF.

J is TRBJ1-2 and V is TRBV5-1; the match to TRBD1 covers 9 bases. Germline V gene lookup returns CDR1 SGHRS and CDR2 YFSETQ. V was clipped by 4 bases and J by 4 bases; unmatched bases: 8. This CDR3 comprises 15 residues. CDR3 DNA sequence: TGCGCCAGCAGCCCTACAGGGGGCAATAGCTATGGCTACACCTTC. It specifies CASSPTGGNSYGYTF.

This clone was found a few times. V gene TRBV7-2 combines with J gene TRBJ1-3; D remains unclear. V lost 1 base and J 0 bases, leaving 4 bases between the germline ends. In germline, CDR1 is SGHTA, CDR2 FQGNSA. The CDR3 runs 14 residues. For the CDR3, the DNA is TGTGCCAGCAGCTTAGGGAGCTCTGGAAACACCATATATTTT. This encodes CASSLGSSGNTIYF.

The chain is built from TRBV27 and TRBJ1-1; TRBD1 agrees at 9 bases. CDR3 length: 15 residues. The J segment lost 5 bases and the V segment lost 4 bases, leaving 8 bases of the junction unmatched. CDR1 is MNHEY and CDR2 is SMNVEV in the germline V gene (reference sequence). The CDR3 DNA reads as TGTGCCAGCAGTTGGGGGACAGGGTCGAGGACTGAAGCTTTCTTT. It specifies CASSWGTGSRTEAFF.

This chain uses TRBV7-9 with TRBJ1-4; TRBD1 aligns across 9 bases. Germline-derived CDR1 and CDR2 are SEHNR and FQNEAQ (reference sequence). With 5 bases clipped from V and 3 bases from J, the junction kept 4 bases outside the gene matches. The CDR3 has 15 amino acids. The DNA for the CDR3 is TGTGCCAGCAGCCCGGGACAGGGCCCTAATGAAAAACTGTTTTTT. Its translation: CASSPGQGPNEKLFF.

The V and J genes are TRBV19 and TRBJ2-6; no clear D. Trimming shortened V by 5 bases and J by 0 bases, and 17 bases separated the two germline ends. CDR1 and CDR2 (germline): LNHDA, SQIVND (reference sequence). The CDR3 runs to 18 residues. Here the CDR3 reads CASSVNLGPSSGANVLTF. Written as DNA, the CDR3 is TGTGCCAGTAGTGTGAACTTGGGCCCCAGCTCTGGGGCCAACGTCCTGACTTTC. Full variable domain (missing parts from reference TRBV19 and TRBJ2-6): DGGITQSPKYLFRKEGQNVTLSCEQNLNHDAMYWYRQDPGQGLRLIYYSQIVNDFQKGDIAEGYSVSREKKESFPLTVTSAQKNPTAFYLCASSVNLGPSSGANVLTFGAGSRLTVL.

Here the CDR3 DNA reads TGTGCCAGCAGTGATACTAGCGGGAGCCATGAGCAGTTCTTC. Translated: CASSDTSGSHEQFF. V is TRBV25-1 and J is TRBJ2-1; 11 positions agree with TRBD2. The CDR3 is 14 amino acids. Unmatched junction bases numbered 3, after V lost 3 bases and J lost 8 bases. Germline V gene data show CDR1 as MGHDK and CDR2 as SYGVNS.

The CDR3 coding sequence is TGCGCCAGCAGTGCGGGGAAGGGGTACGAGCAGTACTTC. Protein: CASSAGKGYEQYF. The rearrangement links TRBV5-1 to TRBJ2-7; D is possibly TRBD2 (6 bases). V shed 5 bases and J shed 4 bases, with 13 bases lying between them. Germline V gives CDR1 SGHRS, CDR2 YFSETQ. This CDR3 has 13 residues.

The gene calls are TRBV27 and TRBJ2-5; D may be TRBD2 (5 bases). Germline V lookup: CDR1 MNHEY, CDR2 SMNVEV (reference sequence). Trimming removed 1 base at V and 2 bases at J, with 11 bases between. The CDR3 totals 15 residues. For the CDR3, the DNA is TGTGCCAGCAGTTTATATGGGGTAGCGCAAGAGACCCAGTACTTC. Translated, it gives CASSLYGVAQETQYF.

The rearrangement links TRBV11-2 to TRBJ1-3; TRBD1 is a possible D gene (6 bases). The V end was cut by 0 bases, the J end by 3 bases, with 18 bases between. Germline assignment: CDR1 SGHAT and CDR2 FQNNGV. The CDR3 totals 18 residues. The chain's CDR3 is CASSLEPSRGARGNTIYF. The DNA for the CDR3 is TGTGCCAGCAGCTTAGAGCCCTCGCGGGGGGCGCGTGGAAACACCATATATTTT. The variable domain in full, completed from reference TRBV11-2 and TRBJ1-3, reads EAGVAQSPRYKIIEKRQSVAFWCNPISGHATLYWYQQILGQGPKLLIQFQNNGVVDDSQLPKDRFSAERLKGVDSTLKIQPAKLEDSAVYLCASSLEPSRGARGNTIYFGEGSWLTVV.

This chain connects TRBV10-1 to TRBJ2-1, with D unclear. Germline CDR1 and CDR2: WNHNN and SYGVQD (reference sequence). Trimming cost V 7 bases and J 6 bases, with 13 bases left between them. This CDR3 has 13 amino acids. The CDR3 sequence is CASTLSLGNEQFF. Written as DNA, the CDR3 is TGCGCCAGCACCCTTAGCTTGGGCAATGAGCAGTTCTTC.

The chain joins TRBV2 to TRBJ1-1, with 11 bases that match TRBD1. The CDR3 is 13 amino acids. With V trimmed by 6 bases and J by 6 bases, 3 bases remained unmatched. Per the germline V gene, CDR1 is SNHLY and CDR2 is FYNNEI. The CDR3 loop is CASRGQGVAEAFF. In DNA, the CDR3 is TGTGCCAGCAGGGGACAGGGGGTAGCTGAAGCTTTCTTT.

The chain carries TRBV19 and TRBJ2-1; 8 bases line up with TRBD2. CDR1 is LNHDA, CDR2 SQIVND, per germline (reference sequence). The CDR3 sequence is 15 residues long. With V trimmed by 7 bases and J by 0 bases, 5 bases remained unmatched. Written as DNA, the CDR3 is TGTGCCAGTAAGTCAGCGGGAGACTCCTACAATGAGCAGTTCTTC. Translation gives CASKSAGDSYNEQFF.

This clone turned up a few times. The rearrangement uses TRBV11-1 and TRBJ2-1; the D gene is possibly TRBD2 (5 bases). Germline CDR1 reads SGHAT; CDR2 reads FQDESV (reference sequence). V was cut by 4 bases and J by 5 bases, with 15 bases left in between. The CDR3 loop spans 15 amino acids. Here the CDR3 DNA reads TGTGCCAGCAGCTCCGGCGGGCGGGTTCACAATGAGCAGTTCTTC. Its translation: CASSSGGRVHNEQFF. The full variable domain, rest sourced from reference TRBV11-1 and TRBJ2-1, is EAEVAQSPRYKITEKSQAVAFWCDPISGHATLYWYRQILGQGPELLVQFQDESVVDDSQLPKDRFSAERLKGVDSTLKIQPAELGDSAMYLCASSSGGRVHNEQFFGPGTRLTVL.

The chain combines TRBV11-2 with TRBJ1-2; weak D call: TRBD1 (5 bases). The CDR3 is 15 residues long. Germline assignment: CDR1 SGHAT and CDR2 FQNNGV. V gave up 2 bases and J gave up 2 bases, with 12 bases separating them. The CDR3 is CASSLLRQWNYGYTF. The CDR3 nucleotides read TGTGCCAGCAGCTTACTCAGACAGTGGAACTATGGCTACACCTTC.

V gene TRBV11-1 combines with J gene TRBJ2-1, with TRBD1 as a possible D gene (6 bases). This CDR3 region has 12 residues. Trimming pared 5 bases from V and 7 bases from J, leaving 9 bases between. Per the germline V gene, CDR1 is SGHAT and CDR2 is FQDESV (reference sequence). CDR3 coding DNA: TGTGCCAGCAGCGTTCAGGGGAATGAGCAGTTCTTC. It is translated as CASSVQGNEQFF.

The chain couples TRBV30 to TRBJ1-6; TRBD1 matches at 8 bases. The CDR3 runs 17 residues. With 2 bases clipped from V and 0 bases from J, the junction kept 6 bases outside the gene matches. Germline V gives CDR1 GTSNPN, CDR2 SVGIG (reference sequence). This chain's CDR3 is CAWSTSGQASYNSPLHF. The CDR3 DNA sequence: TGTGCCTGGAGTACCTCGGGACAGGCCTCCTATAATTCACCCCTCCACTTT.

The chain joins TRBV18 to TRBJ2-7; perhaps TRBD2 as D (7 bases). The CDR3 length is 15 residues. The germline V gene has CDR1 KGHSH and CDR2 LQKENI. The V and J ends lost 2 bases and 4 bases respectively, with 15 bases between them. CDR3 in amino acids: CASSPTRRGGYEQYF. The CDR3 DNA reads TGTGCCAGCTCACCAACACGAAGGGGGGGGTACGAGCAGTACTTC.

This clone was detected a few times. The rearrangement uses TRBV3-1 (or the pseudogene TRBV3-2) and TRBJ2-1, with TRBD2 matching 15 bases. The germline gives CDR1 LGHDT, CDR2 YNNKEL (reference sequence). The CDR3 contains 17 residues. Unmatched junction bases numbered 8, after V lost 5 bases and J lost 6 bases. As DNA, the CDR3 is TGTGCCAGCAGCTTAAGGACTAGCGGGAGGGGCCCCAATGAGCAGTTCTTC. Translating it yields CASSLRTSGRGPNEQFF.

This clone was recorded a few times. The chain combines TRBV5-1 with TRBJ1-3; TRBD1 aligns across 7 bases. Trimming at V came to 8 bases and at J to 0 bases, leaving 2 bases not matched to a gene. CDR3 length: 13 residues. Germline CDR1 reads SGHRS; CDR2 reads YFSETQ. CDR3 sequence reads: CARGTDSGNTIYF. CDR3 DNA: TGCGCCAGAGGGACAGACTCTGGAAACACCATATATTTT.

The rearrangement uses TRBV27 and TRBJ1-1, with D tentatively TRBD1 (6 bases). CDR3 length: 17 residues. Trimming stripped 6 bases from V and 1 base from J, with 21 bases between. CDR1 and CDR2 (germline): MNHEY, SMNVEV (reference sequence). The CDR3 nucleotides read TGTGCCAGCAGGCCAGGGGAATTCATAGTCCCGAACACTGAAGCTTTCTTT. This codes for CASRPGEFIVPNTEAFF.